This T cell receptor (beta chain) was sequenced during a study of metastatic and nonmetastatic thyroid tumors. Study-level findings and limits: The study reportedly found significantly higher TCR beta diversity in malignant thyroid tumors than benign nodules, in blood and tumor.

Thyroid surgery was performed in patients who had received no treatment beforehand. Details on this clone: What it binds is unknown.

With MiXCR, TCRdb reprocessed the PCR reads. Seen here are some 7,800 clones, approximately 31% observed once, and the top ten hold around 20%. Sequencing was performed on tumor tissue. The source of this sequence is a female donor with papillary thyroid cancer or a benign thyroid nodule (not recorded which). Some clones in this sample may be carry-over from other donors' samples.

The CDR3 reads CASSSLALRESNYGYTF. The CDR3 nucleotides read TGTGCCAGCAGCTCTTTGGCCCTCAGGGAGTCTAACTATGGCTACACCTTC. The V and J genes are TRBV11-2 and TRBJ1-2; a weak D match, TRBD1 (5 bases). CDR1 and CDR2 (germline): SGHAT, FQNNGV. V dropped 4 bases and J dropped 0 bases, with 18 bases sitting between them. There are 17 residues in the CDR3.